This is a list of T cell receptor beta chains from one sample in a study of breast tumors, draining lymph nodes, adjacent tissues. TCRdb re-called the multiplex PCR reads through MiXCR, storing one row per CDR3 protein. The sample has under 250,000 distinct CDR3 sequences, approximately 31% seen once. The sequencing sample was made of axillary lymph node tissue. The receptor set was obtained from a female donor with breast cancer. Some clones in this sample may be carry-over from other donors' samples. Both conserved end residues are part of each CDR3. The D gene is left open where the match is weak. Clone size is stated in some rows and not others, as once, few, many or a class when expanded.

.	TRBV11-3	TRBJ2-6	.	TGTGCCAGCAGCCTCCGGGGGGCGGGGAACACTGAAGCTTTC	CASSLRGAGNTEAF
.	TRBV5-1	TRBJ1-1	.	TGCGCCAGCATGGAGGGTTTGAACACTGAAGCTTTCTTT	CASMEGLNTEAFF
TRBD2	TRBV5-1	TRBJ2-2	many	TGCGCCAGCAGCCTTAGCGGGAGTAACACCGGGGAGCTGTTTTTT	CASSLSGSNTGELFF
.	TRBV11-3	TRBJ2-3	.	TGTGCCAGCAGCTTACGAAGAACGGACTACAATGAGCAGTATTTT	CASSLRRTDYNEQYF
.	TRBV20-1	TRBJ1-4	once	TGCAGTGCTAGAGGGTTAGCGGGAAAACTGTTTTTT	CSARGLAGKLFF
TRBD1	TRBV3-1	TRBJ1-1	.	TGTGCCAGCAGCCGCGGCACAGGGGGCTTGCACACTGAAGCTTTCTTT	CASSRGTGGLHTEAFF
TRBD2	TRBV5-1	TRBJ2-7	.	TGCGCCAGCAGGAGGCTAGCGGGCTCCTACGAGCAGTACTTC	CASRRLAGSYEQYF
TRBD1	TRBV24-1	TRBJ2-5	few	TGTGCCCCAATCGGGACAGAGCAAGAGACCCAGTACTTC	CAPIGTEQETQYF
TRBD2	TRBV6-5	TRBJ2-7	.	TGTGCCAGCAGTCGCGGGACTAGCGGCGAGCAGTACTTC	CASSRGTSGEQYF
.	TRBV5-6	TRBJ2-7	.	TGTGCCAGCAGCCTCCTGTTCGGCGAGCAGTACTTC	CASSLLFGEQYF
.	TRBV4-1	TRBJ1-6	.	TGCGCCAGCAGCCAAGATGCACCGGGGAGTTCACCCCTCCACTTT	CASSQDAPGSSPLHF
TRBD2	TRBV12-3/TRBV12-4	TRBJ2-2	many	TGTGCCAGCACCGTGCAGGGGACTAGCGGACACACCGGGGAGCTGTTTTTT	CASTVQGTSGHTGELFF
.	TRBV7-2	TRBJ2-7	many	TGTGCCAGCAGCTTAGGGGGATTCGTAGGGGAGCAGTACTTC	CASSLGGFVGEQYF
.	TRBV19	TRBJ1-4	.	TGTGCCAGTAGATCCCTGAGGCCTAGCGGAGGTTCAGATAAAGAGGTTGGGGAAAAACTGTTTTTT	CASRSLRPSGGSDKEVGEKLFF
.	TRBV6-5	TRBJ2-5	many	TGTGCCAGCAGTTACTCGGCCTATGGGGGAGAGACCCAGTACTTC	CASSYSAYGGETQYF
TRBD2	TRBV2	TRBJ2-1	once	TGTGCCAGCAGTGTGCTAGCGACTAGCGGGAGGAATGAGCAGTTCTTC	CASSVLATSGRNEQFF
.	TRBV12-3/TRBV12-4	TRBJ2-2	few	TGTGCCAGCAGTCCTACAGGGTTGGGAAGGGAGCTGTTTTTT	CASSPTGLGRELFF
.	TRBV29-1	TRBJ2-7	.	TGCAGCGTTATTAAACGTCCCGGGACGGTCTCCTACGAGCAGTACTTC	CSVIKRPGTVSYEQYF
TRBD1	TRBV5-6	TRBJ1-2	.	TGTGCCAGCAGCGGGGGGGACAGTGTAAACTATGGCTACACCTTC	CASSGGDSVNYGYTF
TRBD1	TRBV9	TRBJ2-3	many	TGTGCCAGCAGCGAAGGGACAGGGGGCGTTGATACGCAGTATTTT	CASSEGTGGVDTQYF
.	TRBV6-6	TRBJ1-4	many	TGTGCCAGCAGTTACGGGGACCGATATAATGAAAAACTGTTTTTT	CASSYGDRYNEKLFF
.	TRBV5-6	TRBJ2-7	.	TGTGCCAGCAGCGTGCTGGGGCGCTTCTACGAGCAGTACTTC	CASSVLGRFYEQYF
TRBD2	TRBV2	TRBJ2-5	many	TGTGCCAGCAGCCTCAGGACTAGCGGGAATCGTGTGGAGACCCAGTACTTC	CASSLRTSGNRVETQYF
.	TRBV30	TRBJ1-1	few	TGTGCCTGGGGATTCGGGGGCACTGAAGCTTTCTTT	CAWGFGGTEAFF
TRBD2	TRBV20-1	TRBJ2-5	many	TGCAGTGCATCAAGCGGGAGCAGACGGACCCAGTACTTC	CSASSGSRRTQYF
.	TRBV27	TRBJ2-7	.	TGTGCCAGCAGCCTGTCGGGGGCCTACGAGCAGTACTTC	CASSLSGAYEQYF
.	TRBV7-2	TRBJ1-4	.	TGTGCCAGCAGCAGTGGAAGGGGGGCGAAGGAAAAACTGTTTTTT	CASSSGRGAKEKLFF
.	TRBV6-5	TRBJ1-2	many	TGTGCCAGCAGAAGGTCCGAACAGGAGGGCTACACCTTC	CASRRSEQEGYTF
.	TRBV10-3	TRBJ2-3	.	TGTGCCATCGGGTCGGGCACAGATACGCAGTATTTT	CAIGSGTDTQYF
TRBD2	TRBV10-2	TRBJ2-4	many	TGCGCCAGCAGAGGGACTACCGAAAACATTCAGTACTTC	CASRGTTENIQYF
TRBD1	TRBV3-1	TRBJ1-3	many	TGTGCCAGCAGCCGTCCCGGGACAGGGTTCGGAGGAAACACCATATATTTT	CASSRPGTGFGGNTIYF
TRBD2	TRBV5-1	TRBJ2-3	many	TGCGCCAGCAGGGTGGGAGGGACCACAGATACGCAGTATTTT	CASRVGGTTDTQYF
.	TRBV28	TRBJ1-5	many	TGTGCCAGCGCCTCGGGTCAGCCCCAGCATTTT	CASASGQPQHF
TRBD1	TRBV12-3/TRBV12-4	TRBJ2-6	many	TGTGCCAGCAGTGGGACAGGGTCTTGGGCCAACGTCCTGACTTTC	CASSGTGSWANVLTF
.	TRBV2	TRBJ2-7	.	TGTGCCAGCAGTGAAGAGGGTGAGTTATACGAGCAGTACTTC	CASSEEGELYEQYF
.	TRBV15	TRBJ2-1	many	TGTGCCACCAGCAGAGAGCCTCCGGGTCATAATGAGCAGTTCTTC	CATSREPPGHNEQFF
.	TRBV5-8	TRBJ2-1	many	TGTGCCAGCAGCCCCGGGAAATCCTACAATGAGCAGTTCTTC	CASSPGKSYNEQFF
.	TRBV5-5	TRBJ1-3	many	TGTGCCAGCAAGGACATCTCTGGAAACACCATATATTTT	CASKDISGNTIYF
TRBD1	TRBV6-4	TRBJ2-1	many	TGTGCCAGCAGTCCCACAGGGGGCCCTACCAATGAGCAGTTCTTC	CASSPTGGPTNEQFF
.	TRBV7-8	TRBJ2-1	many	TGTGCCAGCAGCTTAGATCAGGGCCGGGATGAGCAGTTCTTC	CASSLDQGRDEQFF
.	TRBV15	TRBJ1-3	many	TGTGCCACCAGCAGAGATAGGGGAGGGCTCTCTGGAAACACCATATATTTT	CATSRDRGGLSGNTIYF
TRBD2	TRBV11-3	TRBJ2-3	many	TGTGCCAGCAGCTACGCAGCGGGAGGGGGGCTTGATACGCAGTATTTT	CASSYAAGGGLDTQYF
TRBD2	TRBV12-3/TRBV12-4	TRBJ2-2	many	TGTGCCAGCACCCTATTGGGGCGGGAGGGCCGGAACACCGGGGAGCTGTTTTTT	CASTLLGREGRNTGELFF
.	TRBV7-2	TRBJ1-5	many	TGTGCCAGCAGCTTAGTTGCGGGGCGAGATCAGCCCCAGCATTTT	CASSLVAGRDQPQHF
.	TRBV5-1	TRBJ2-3	.	TGCGCCAGCACCACGGGACTGGTTTACAATGAGCAGTATTTT	CASTTGLVYNEQYF
.	TRBV19	TRBJ2-7	many	TGTGCCAGTAGTATTAACGCGGAGCAGCAGTACTTC	CASSINAEQQYF
.	TRBV10-3	TRBJ1-1	.	TGTGCCATCAGTGATTGGAGCTTTACTGAAGCTTTCTTT	CAISDWSFTEAFF
.	TRBV7-8	TRBJ2-3	many	TGTGCCAGCAGCTTTAGATTGAGAGGGCTCGACGGCACAGATACGCAGTATTTT	CASSFRLRGLDGTDTQYF
TRBD2	TRBV6-5	TRBJ2-2	.	TGTGCCAGCAGTCACGGGACTAGCCGGGCGCACGGGGAGCTGTTTTTT	CASSHGTSRAHGELFF